This TCR beta chain was recovered during a study of siplizumab effects on memory and regulatory T cells. About this clone: Its target is unknown.

Broader study findings: Naive T cells were seemingly more diverse than memory cells, and major contributions to the alloresponse seemed to be made by them.

The repertoire was sequenced with immunoSEQ multiplex PCR; TCRdb's copy has only in-frame clones and lacks some. The sample contains just over 60,000 clones, around 80% of which appear only once. Sequencing was done on a sample of memory CD4+ T cells sorted from blood. The receptor's source is a human donor in good health.

CDR3 region: CASSLAGYDNEQFF. In nucleotides, the CDR3 is TGTGCCAGCAGTTTAGCGGGGTACGACAATGAGCAGTTCTTC. V and J are TRBV28 and TRBJ2-1; D perhaps matches TRBD2 (6 bases). Trimming shortened V by 2 bases and J by 5 bases, and 10 bases separated the two germline ends. CDR3 length: 14 amino acids. Per germline, CDR1 MDHEN and CDR2 SYDVKM.